The 3 T cell receptor beta chains given below trace back to one sample, sequenced in a study of regulatory T cells in long-lasting Graves disease. Regarding time point: newly diagnosed GD, antithyroid drugs for less than 3 months. RNA extracted from PBMCs served as the sequencing template. In building TCR beta libraries, iRepertoire HTBI primers were used together with Arm-PCR of CDR3 regions. Via MiXCR, TCRdb re-called the multiplex PCR reads, giving one row per CDR3 protein. In the table there are fewer than 650,000 distinct CDR3 sequences, around 15% of which are singletons. This sample was shared with a second study, whose subject was T cells in Graves' hyperthyroidism and ophthalmopathy.

The sample in question was peripheral blood mononuclear cells (PBMCs), obtained at new diagnosis, from a patient treated with antithyroid drugs. These receptors originate from a woman under 40 with Graves disease.

This clonotype was recorded at least ten times. The chain employs TRBV27 and TRBJ2-1; D tentatively fits TRBD1 or TRBD2 (6 bases each). V gave up 3 bases and J gave up 2 bases, with 11 bases separating them. This CDR3 region has 15 residues. Germline assignment: CDR1 MNHEY and CDR2 SMNVEV (reference sequence). CDR3 residues: CASSFERGAYNEQFF. The CDR3 nucleotides read TGTGCCAGCAGTTTCGAGAGGGGGGCCTACAATGAGCAGTTCTTC.

This clonotype was observed at least ten times. This chain uses TRBV5-1 with TRBJ2-5; D not certain. V was pared by 3 bases and J by 5 bases, with 17 bases between. CDR1 and CDR2 from the germline V gene are SGHRS and YFSETQ. The CDR3 spans 15 residues. The CDR3 protein is CASSSGGVEGETQYF. As DNA, the CDR3 is TGCGCCAGCAGCTCGGGTGGTGTTGAAGGGGAGACCCAGTACTTC. The full variable domain, rest sourced from reference TRBV5-1 and TRBJ2-5, is KAGVTQTPRYLIKTRGQQVTLSCSPISGHRSVSWYQQTPGQGLQFLFEYFSETQRNKGNFPGRFSGRQFSNSRSEMNVSTLELGDSALYLCASSSGGVEGETQYFGPGTRLLVL.

This clonotype was recorded at least ten times. The gene calls are TRBV12-3 or TRBV12-4 and TRBJ1-2; 7 bases agree with TRBD1. The CDR3 contains 16 residues. V lost 8 bases, J lost 0 bases, and 12 bases stayed unmatched. The CDR3 is CASRLGTEVPNYGYTF. The CDR3 DNA is TGTGCCAGCCGCTTAGGGACAGAGGTCCCTAACTATGGCTACACCTTC.